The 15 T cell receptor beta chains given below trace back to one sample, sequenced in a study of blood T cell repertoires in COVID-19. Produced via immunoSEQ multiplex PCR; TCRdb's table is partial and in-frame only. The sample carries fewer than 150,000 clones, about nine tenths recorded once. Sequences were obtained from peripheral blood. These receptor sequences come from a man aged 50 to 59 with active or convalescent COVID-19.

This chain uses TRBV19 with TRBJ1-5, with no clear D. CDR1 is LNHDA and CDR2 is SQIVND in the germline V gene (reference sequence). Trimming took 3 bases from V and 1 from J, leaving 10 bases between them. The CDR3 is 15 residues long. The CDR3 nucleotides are TGTGCCAGTAGTATTAGACGGGGAAGCAATCAGCCCCAGCATTTT. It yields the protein CASSIRRGSNQPQHF.

The CDR3 loop reads CASSVTVDQPQHF. CDR3 DNA: TGTGCCAGCAGCGTTACAGTGGATCAGCCCCAGCATTTT. The gene calls are TRBV7-9 and TRBJ1-5; no definite D call. Trimming stripped 5 bases from V and 5 bases from J, with 10 bases between. Per germline, CDR1 SEHNR and CDR2 FQNEAQ (reference sequence). This CDR3 has 13 residues.

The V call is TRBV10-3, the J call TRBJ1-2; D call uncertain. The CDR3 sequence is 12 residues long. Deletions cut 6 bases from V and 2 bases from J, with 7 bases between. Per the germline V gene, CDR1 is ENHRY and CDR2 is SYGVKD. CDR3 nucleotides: TGTGCCATCAGCTCACAGAACTATGGCTACACCTTC. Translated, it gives CAISSQNYGYTF.

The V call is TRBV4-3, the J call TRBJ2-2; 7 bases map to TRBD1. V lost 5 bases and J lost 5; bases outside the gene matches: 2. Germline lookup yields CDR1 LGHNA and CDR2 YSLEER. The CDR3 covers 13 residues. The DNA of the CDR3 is TGCGCCAGCAGCGCACAGGGGACCGGGGAGCTGTTTTTT. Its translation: CASSAQGTGELFF.

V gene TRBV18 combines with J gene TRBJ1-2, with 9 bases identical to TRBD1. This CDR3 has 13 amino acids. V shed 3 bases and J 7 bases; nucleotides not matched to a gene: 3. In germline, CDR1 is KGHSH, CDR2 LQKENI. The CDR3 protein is CASSPGQGSGYTF. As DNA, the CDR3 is TGTGCCAGCTCACCGGGACAGGGCAGTGGCTACACCTTC. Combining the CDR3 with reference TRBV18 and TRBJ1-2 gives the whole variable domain NAGVMQNPRHLVRRRGQEARLRCSPMKGHSHVYWYRQLPEEGLKFMVYLQKENIIDESGMPKERFSAEFPKEGPSILRIQQVVRGDSAAYFCASSPGQGSGYTFGSGTRLTVV.

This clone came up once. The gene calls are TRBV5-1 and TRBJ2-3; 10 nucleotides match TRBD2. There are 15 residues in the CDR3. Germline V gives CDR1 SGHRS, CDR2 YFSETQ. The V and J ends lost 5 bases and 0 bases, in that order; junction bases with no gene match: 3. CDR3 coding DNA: TGCGCCAGCAGAGAGACTAGCGGGAGCACAGATACGCAGTATTTT. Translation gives CASRETSGSTDTQYF.

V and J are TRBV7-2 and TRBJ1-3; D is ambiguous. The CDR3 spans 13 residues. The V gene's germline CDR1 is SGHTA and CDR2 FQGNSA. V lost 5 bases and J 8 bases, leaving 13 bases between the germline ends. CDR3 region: CASSDYLFDTIYF. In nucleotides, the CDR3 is TGTGCCAGCAGCGACTACCTTTTCGACACCATATATTTT.

CDR3 in DNA: TGTGCCAGCAGCGTAGGGGACAGGGGGATAGAGACCCAGTACTTC. This encodes CASSVGDRGIETQYF. The chain combines TRBV9 with TRBJ2-5; 11 nucleotides match TRBD1. V lost 0 bases, J lost 4 bases, and 2 bases stayed unmatched. There are 15 residues in the CDR3. Germline loops: CDR1 SGDLS, CDR2 YYNGEE.

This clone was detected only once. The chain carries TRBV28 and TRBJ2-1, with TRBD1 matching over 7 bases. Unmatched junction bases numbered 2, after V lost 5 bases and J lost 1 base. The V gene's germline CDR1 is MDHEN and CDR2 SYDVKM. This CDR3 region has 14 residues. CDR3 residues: CASSDRVSYNEQFF. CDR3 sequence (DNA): TGTGCCAGCAGTGACAGGGTTTCCTACAATGAGCAGTTCTTC.

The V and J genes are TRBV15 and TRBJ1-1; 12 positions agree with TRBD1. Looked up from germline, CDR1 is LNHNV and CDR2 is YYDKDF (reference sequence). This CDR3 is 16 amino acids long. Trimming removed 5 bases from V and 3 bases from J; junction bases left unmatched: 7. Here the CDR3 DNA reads TGTGCCACCAGCTTGGGACAGGGGGCTTTTTACACTGAAGCTTTCTTT. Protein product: CATSLGQGAFYTEAFF.

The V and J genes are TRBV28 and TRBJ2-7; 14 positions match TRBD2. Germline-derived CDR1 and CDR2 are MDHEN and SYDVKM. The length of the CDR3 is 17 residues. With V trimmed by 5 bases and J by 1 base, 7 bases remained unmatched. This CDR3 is CASSPTGTSGSSYEQYF. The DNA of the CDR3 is TGTGCCAGCAGTCCGACCGGGACTAGCGGGAGTTCCTACGAGCAGTACTTC.

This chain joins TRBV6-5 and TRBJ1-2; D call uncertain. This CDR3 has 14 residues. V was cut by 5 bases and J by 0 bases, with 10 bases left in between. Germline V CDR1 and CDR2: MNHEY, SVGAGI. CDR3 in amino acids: CASSRGLSNYGYTF. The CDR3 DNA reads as TGTGCCAGCAGTAGAGGGCTCTCTAACTATGGCTACACCTTC.

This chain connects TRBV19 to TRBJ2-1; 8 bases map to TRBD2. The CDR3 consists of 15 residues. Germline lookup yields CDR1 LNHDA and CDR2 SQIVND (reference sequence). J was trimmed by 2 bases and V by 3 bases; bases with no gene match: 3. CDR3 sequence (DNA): TGTGCCAGTAGTATTCCGGGAGGGGCCTACAATGAGCAGTTCTTC. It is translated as CASSIPGGAYNEQFF.

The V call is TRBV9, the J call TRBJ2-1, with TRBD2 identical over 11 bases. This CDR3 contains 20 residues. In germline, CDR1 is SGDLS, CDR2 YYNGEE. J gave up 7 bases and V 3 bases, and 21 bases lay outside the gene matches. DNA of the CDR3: TGTGCCAGCAGCGCCCCTAGGAGCCCCCGGCTAGCGGGGGGATATAATGAGCAGTTCTTC. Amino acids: CASSAPRSPRLAGGYNEQFF.

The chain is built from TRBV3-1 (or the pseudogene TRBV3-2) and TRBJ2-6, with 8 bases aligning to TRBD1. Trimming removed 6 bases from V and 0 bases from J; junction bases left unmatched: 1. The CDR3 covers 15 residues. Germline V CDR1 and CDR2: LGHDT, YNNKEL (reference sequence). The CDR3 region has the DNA TGTGCCAGCAGGGGACAGGTCTCTGGGGCCAACGTCCTGACTTTC. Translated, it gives CASRGQVSGANVLTF.